The clone carrying this TCR beta chain was observed once. What it binds is unknown. The data originate from a study of shared clonotypes between healthy human individuals. Study results and caveats: It was the few donors that limited the genetic and exposure-history diversity represented. Memory subsets generally showed smaller estimated richness than naive subsets did.

The assay was run at deep level. About 33,000 T cell genomes (approximately 190 ng DNA) went into each sorted-subset replicate. Generated by immunoSEQ multiplex PCR, the TCRdb table keeps only in-frame clones and is missing some. This sample has about 1.1 million clones; 70% to 85% occur once, and the top ten carry more than 0.85%. V was pared by 1 base and J by 5 bases, with 12 bases of the junction left unmatched. Per germline, CDR1 LNHNV and CDR2 YYDKDF (reference sequence). The length of the CDR3 is 17 residues. The specimen sequenced was memory CD4+ T cells from PBMCs. Indicated subset: CD45RA-negative fraction. This sequence originates from a man aged 18-30 years in good health. Some clones in this sample may be carry-over from other donors' samples. V is TRBV15 and J is TRBJ2-5; 8 bases fit TRBD1. Written as DNA, the CDR3 is TGTGCCACCAGCAGAGGGGTGGCAGGGGGCCCCGGGGAGACCCAGTACTTC. Amino acids: CATSRGVAGGPGETQYF.